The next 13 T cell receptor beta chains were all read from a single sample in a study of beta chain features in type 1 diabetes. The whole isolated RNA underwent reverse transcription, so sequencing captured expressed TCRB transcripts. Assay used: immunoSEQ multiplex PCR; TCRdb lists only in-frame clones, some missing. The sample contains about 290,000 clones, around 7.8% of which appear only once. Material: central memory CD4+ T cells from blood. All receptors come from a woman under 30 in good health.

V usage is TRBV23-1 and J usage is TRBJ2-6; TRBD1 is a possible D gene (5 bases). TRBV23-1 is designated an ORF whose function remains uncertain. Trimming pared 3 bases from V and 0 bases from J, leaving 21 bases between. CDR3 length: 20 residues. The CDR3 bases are TGCGCCAGCAGTCACAGACTTGGTAGGGGAAGGCTCTCTGGGGCCAACGTCCTGACTTTC. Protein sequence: CASSHRLGRGRLSGANVLTF.

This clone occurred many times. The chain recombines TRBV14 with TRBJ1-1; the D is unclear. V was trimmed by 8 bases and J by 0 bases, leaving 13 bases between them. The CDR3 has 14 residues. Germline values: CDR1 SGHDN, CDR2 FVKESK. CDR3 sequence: CASQKTPLNTEAFF. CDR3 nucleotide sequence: TGTGCCAGCCAGAAGACACCCTTGAACACTGAAGCTTTCTTT. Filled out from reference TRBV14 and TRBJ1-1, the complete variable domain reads EAGVTQFPSHSVIEKGQTVTLRCDPISGHDNLYWYRRVMGKEIKFLLHFVKESKQDESGMPNNRFLAERTGGTYSTLKVQPAELEDSGVYFCASQKTPLNTEAFFGQGTRLTVV.

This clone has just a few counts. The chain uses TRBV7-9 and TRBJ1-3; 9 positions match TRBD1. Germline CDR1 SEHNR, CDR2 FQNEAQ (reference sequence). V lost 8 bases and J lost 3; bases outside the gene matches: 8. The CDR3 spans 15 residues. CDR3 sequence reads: CASGSGTGNGNTIYF. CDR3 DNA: TGTGCCAGCGGGTCTGGGACAGGGAATGGAAACACCATATATTTT.

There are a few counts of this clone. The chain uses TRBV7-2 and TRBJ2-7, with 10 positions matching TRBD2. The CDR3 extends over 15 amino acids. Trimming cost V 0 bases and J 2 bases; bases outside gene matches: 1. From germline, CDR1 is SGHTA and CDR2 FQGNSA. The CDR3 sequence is CASSLATSGAYEQYF. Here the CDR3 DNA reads TGTGCCAGCAGCTTAGCTACTAGCGGGGCCTACGAGCAGTACTTC.

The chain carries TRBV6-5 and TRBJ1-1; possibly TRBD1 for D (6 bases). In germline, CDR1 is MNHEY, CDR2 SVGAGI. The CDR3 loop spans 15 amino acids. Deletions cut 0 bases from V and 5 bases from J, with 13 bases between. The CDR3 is CASSYSGTSNTEAFF. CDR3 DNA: TGTGCCAGCAGTTACTCCGGGACATCAAATACTGAAGCTTTCTTT.

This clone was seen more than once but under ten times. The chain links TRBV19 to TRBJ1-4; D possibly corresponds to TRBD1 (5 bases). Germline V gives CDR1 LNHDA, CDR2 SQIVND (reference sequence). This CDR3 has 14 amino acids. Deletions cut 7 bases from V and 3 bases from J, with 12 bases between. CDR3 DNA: TGTGCCAGTAAGCCCAGGGATGCTAATGAAAAACTGTTTTTT. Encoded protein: CASKPRDANEKLFF.

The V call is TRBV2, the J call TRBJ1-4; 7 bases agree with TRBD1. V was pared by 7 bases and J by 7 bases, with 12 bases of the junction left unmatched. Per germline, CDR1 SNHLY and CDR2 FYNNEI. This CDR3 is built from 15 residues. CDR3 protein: CASKIYRGSGEKLFF. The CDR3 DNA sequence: TGTGCCAGCAAAATCTACAGGGGCTCTGGTGAAAAACTGTTTTTT.

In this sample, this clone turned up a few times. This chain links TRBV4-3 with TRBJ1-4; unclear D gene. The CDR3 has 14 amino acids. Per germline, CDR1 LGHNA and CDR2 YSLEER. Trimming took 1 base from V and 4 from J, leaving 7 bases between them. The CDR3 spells CASSQGRFNEKLFF. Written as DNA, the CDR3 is TGCGCCAGCAGCCAAGGACGGTTTAATGAAAAACTGTTTTTT.

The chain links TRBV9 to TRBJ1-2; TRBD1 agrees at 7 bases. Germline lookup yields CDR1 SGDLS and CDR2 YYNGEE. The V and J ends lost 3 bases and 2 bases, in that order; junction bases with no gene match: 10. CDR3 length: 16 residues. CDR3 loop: CASSATGATFNYGYTF. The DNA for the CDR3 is TGTGCCAGCAGCGCAACAGGGGCGACTTTCAACTATGGCTACACCTTC.

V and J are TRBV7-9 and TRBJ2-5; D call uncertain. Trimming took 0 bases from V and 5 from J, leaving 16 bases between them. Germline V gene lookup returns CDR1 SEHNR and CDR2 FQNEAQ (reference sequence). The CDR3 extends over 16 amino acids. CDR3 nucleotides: TGTGCCAGCAGCTTAGCCTCCACCGGCTCTTGGGAGACCCAGTACTTC. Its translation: CASSLASTGSWETQYF. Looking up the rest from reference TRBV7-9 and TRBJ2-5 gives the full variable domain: DTGVSQNPRHKITKRGQNVTFRCDPISEHNRLYWYRQTLGQGPEFLTYFQNEAQLEKSRLLSDRFSAERPKGSFSTLEIQRTEQGDSAMYLCASSLASTGSWETQYFGPGTRLLVL.

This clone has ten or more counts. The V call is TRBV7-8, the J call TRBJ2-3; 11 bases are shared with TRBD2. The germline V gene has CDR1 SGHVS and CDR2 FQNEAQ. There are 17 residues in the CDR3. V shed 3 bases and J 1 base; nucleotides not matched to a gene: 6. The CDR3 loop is CASSFSGRARGTDTQYF. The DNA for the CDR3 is TGTGCCAGCAGCTTTAGCGGGAGGGCCCGGGGCACAGATACGCAGTATTTT.

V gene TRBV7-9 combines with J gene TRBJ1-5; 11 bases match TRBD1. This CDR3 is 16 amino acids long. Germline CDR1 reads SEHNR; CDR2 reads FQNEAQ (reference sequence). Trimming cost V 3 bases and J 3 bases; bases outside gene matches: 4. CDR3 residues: CASSFGTGGFNQPQHF. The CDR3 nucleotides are TGTGCCAGCAGCTTTGGGACAGGGGGGTTCAATCAGCCCCAGCATTTT.

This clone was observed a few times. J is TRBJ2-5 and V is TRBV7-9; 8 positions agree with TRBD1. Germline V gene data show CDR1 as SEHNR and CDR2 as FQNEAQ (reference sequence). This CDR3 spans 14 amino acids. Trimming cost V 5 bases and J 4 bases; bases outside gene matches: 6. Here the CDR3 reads CASSGRGHGETQYF. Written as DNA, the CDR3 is TGTGCCAGCAGCGGCAGGGGGCACGGAGAGACCCAGTACTTC.